Given below is one T cell receptor beta chain in context. This sample stems from a study of blood T cell repertoires in COVID-19. Overall study: PBMCs, B-cell-depleted T cells, or T cells provided the cDNA or gDNA that made up the material.

The assay was immunoSEQ multiplex PCR, and TCRdb's table has in-frame clones only and misses some. The data show 130,000 to 150,000 clones, approximately 85% seen once. The Seattle patients, enrolled during active infection, were followed longitudinally. The sequence came from a woman aged 55-70 years with COVID-19, enrolled during active disease. The sequencing input was peripheral blood.

CDR3 DNA sequence: TGTGCCATCAGTGAGTCGGAAGGGGCAAGTTCACCCCTCCACTTT. Residues: CAISESEGASSPLHF. The V and J genes are TRBV10-3 and TRBJ1-6, with D perhaps matching TRBD1 (5 bases). V was pared by 0 bases and J by 9 bases, with 12 bases between. The CDR3 sequence is 15 residues long. Germline V gene data show CDR1 as ENHRY and CDR2 as SYGVKD.